This TCR beta chain was captured in a study of cytomegalovirus exposure and HLA in healthy donors. Primers for the PCR totalled 60 Vbeta and 13 Jbeta. The repertoire was sequenced with immunoSEQ multiplex PCR; TCRdb's copy has only in-frame clones and lacks some. Of 90,000 to 120,000 clones in the sample, roughly 82% were seen once. With respect to this clone: Its cognate antigen is unknown.

Trimming cost V 2 bases and J 4 bases; bases outside gene matches: 6. CDR1 is MNHNS, CDR2 SASEGT, per germline. CDR3 size: 16 residues. The study's findings and limits: Indistinguishable V segments, including TRBV6-2 and TRBV6-3, were excluded. A later analysis found that most CMV-associated TCR beta chains appeared HLA-restricted. In an earlier analysis, about 87% or about 30%: the productive usage of most TCR beta V segments. A missense DCLRE1C variant was associated with V- and J-gene trimming of TCR beta chains in a later analysis, and an independent cohort replicated the association.

The receptor's source is a man aged 25-45 years in good health and CMV-seropositive. The rearrangement links TRBV6-1 to TRBJ2-1, with TRBD1 matching 9 bases. Material for sequencing was PBMCs. DNA for the CDR3: TGTGCCAGCAGTGAAATGGGACAGGGACCTTACAATGAGCAGTTCTTC. It specifies CASSEMGQGPYNEQFF.